These T cell receptor beta chains were read from a single sample in a study of T cells after yellow fever vaccination. TCRdb fed the 5' RACE reads into MiXCR, producing one record per CDR3 protein. The table records about 300,000 distinct CDR3 sequences, about 10% of them present only once. The source was CD4+ T cells sorted from PBMCs, collected 5 days after the yellow fever booster vaccination. Receptor source: a man aged 18 to 29 who received the YFV17D yellow fever vaccine. CDR3s include the opening cysteine and the closing phenylalanine or tryptophan. The D gene is left open where the match is weak. Clone size is given for some rows only: seen once, a few or many times, or a class if the clone is expanded.

TRBV5-1	-	many	TRBJ2-7	TGCGCCAGCAGCCCCGGGGCCGGCACAGCCTACGAGCAGTACTTC	CASSPGAGTAYEQYF
TRBV18	-	medium-sized	TRBJ1-2	TGTGCCAGCTCACCCGGACAGTGGGGTTTCACCTTC	CASSPGQWGFTF
TRBV20-1	TRBD1	few	TRBJ1-2	TGCAGTACCTGGGGACAGGGAAACTATGGCTACACCTTC	CSTWGQGNYGYTF
TRBV4-3	-	few	TRBJ2-3	TGCGCCAGCAGCCAAGGTGGGGGATTGAACGCAGATACGCAGTATTTT	CASSQGGGLNADTQYF
TRBV7-6	-	many	TRBJ1-1	TGTGCCAGCAGCTTAGCGGGAAGGGGTTCCACTGAAGCTTTCTTT	CASSLAGRGSTEAFF
TRBV21-1	-	-	TRBJ1-1	TGTGCCAGCAGACCTATGCGCGCGATGAACACTGAAGCTTTCTTT	CASRPMRAMNTEAFF
TRBV7-2	-	-	TRBJ1-2	TGTGCCAGCAGCTTAGCGCCCTTACAGTTCTATGGCTACACCTTC	CASSLAPLQFYGYTF
TRBV12-3/TRBV12-4	TRBD1	-	TRBJ1-1	TGTGCCAGCAGTACCGCAGGGGGGACTGAAGCTTTCTTT	CASSTAGGTEAFF
TRBV5-1	-	many	TRBJ2-6	TGCGCCAGCAGCCCGTGGGGCCAGGGTGAAGGGTCTGGGGCCAACGTCCTGACTTTC	CASSPWGQGEGSGANVLTF
TRBV5-6	-	-	TRBJ1-5	TGTGCCAGCAGCATTGCGGGTCAGCCCCAGCATTTT	CASSIAGQPQHF
TRBV12-3/TRBV12-4	-	few	TRBJ2-3	TGTGCCAGCAGCCGAACTAGCTCGGCAGATACGCAGTATTTT	CASSRTSSADTQYF
TRBV29-1	TRBD1	many	TRBJ2-5	TGCAGCGTCTGGACAGGGGCTGAGACCCAGTACTTC	CSVWTGAETQYF
TRBV5-1	TRBD2	many	TRBJ2-5	TGCGCCAGCAGCTTGGCCGGGACTAGCGATGAGACCCAGTACTTC	CASSLAGTSDETQYF
TRBV7-9	TRBD2	few	TRBJ2-2	TGTGCCAGCAGACCGAGAATTGGCGGGGGGCGCACCGGGGAGCTGTTTTTT	CASRPRIGGGRTGELFF
TRBV24-1	-	-	TRBJ1-2	TGTGCCACCAGTGAAGGTAGAACAGAGTACACCTTC	CATSEGRTEYTF
TRBV3-1	-	-	TRBJ2-6	TGTGCCAGCAGGGGAGGACCGGCCGGGGCCAACGTCCTGACTTTC	CASRGGPAGANVLTF